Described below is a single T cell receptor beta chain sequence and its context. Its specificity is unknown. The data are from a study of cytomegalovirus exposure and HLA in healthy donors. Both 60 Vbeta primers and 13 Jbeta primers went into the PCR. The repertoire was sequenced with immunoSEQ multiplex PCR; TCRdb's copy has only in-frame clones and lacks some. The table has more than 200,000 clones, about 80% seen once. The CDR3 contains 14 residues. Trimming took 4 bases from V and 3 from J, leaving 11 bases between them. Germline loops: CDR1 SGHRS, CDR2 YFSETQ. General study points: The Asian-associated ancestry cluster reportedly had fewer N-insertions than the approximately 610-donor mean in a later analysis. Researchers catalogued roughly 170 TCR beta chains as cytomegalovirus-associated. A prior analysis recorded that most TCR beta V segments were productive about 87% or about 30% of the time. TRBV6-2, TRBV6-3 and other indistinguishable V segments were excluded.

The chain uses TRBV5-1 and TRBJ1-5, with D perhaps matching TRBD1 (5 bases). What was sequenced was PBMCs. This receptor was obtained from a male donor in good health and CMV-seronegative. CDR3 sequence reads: CASSETGHNQPQHF. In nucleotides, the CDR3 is TGCGCCAGCAGCGAAACAGGCCACAATCAGCCCCAGCATTTT.